This paragraph covers one TCR beta chain sequence. Sequenced by immunoSEQ multiplex PCR; TCRdb stores in-frame clones only, minus some. The sample has about 2.1 million clones, approximately 94% seen once; the top ten hold around 1.7%. Terminally differentiated effector memory CD45RA+ cells were left out of the naive CD8 fraction, which was CD45RO-negative and positively selected for CCR7. This entry is derived from a study of shared clonotypes between healthy human individuals. V was pared by 0 bases and J by 2 bases, with 10 bases between. CDR1 is MNHEY and CDR2 is SMNVEV in the germline V gene (reference sequence). CDR3 length: 15 amino acids.

The source is a man between 18 and 29 years old in good health. Some clones in this sample may be carry-over from other donors' samples. Material for sequencing was naive CD8+ T cells from PBMCs. This chain joins TRBV27 and TRBJ2-5; possible D gene TRBD2, 6 bases. CDR3 protein: CASSLSAGWQETQYF. DNA of the CDR3: TGTGCCAGCAGTTTATCGGCGGGGTGGCAAGAGACCCAGTACTTC.